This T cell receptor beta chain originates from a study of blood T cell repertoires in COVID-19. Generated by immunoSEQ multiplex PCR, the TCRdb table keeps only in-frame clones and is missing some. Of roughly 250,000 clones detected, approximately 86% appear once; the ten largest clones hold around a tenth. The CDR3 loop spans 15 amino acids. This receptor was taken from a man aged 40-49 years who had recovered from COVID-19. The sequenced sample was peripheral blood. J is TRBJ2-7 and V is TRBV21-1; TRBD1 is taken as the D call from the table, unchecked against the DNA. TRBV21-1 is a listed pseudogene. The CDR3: CASSREGDRPSEQYF. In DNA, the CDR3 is TGTGCCAGCAGCCGCGAGGGGGACAGGCCTAGCGAGCAGTACTTC.